This TCR beta chain was captured by sequencing in a study of T cell repertoires in cytomegalovirus infection. For the study at large: Used in the study were CMV epitopes, some recently identified and HLA-C-restricted, others well-studied and HLA-B-restricted. It was the public TCR beta signatures that indicated both CMV infection and matching HLA type. Study-wide results and caveats: In two of eight donors, the top clonotype was HLA-C-restricted CMV-specific.

About this clonotype: Its target is not known.

TCRdb re-called the reads through MiXCR, storing one row per CDR3 protein. The data show some 560,000 distinct CDR3 sequences, with roughly 42% seen just once and 40% to 60% held by the top ten. Between the trimmed V and J ends, which lost 2 bases and 0 bases, there was a span of 11 bases. The CDR3 is 16 amino acids. The clonotype comes from a human donor in good health (CMV status not recorded). Some clones in this sample may be carry-over from other donors' samples. The chain employs TRBV12-3 or TRBV12-4 and TRBJ1-3; D remains unclear. The material was cultured PBMCs, obtained from culture after CMV antigen stimulation. CDR3 nucleotide sequence: TGTGCCAGCAGTTTATTGTCAAGAGTCTCTGGAAACACCATATATTTT. This encodes CASSLLSRVSGNTIYF.